The present T cell receptor beta chain was sequenced within a study of blood T cell repertoires in COVID-19. Overall study context: T cells, B-cell-depleted T cells, or PBMCs supplied cDNA or gDNA.

The study recruited people aged about 18 to 90 years across about two dozen US areas. Under the authors' procedure: Cell counts per sample came from amplifying reference gene primers. The protocol was immunoSEQ multiplex PCR, while the TCRdb copy is restricted to in-frame clones and leaves out a portion. V, J and clone size are those of that table, while D and trimming were read from the DNA. Of 180,000 or so clones in the sample, approximately 80% were seen once. Trimming at V came to 3 bases and at J to 5 bases, leaving 6 bases not matched to a gene. The CDR3 spans 14 residues. Germline V gives CDR1 SNHLY, CDR2 FYNNEI.

The gene calls are TRBV2 and TRBJ1-1; 7 positions agree with TRBD1. The sequence derives from a woman aged 55-69 years who had recovered from COVID-19. Material for sequencing was PBMCs or T cells enriched from blood (not recorded which). CDR3 bases: TGTGCCAGCAGTGAGAGGGGGCGTTTAACTGAAGCTTTCTTT. Translating it yields CASSERGRLTEAFF.